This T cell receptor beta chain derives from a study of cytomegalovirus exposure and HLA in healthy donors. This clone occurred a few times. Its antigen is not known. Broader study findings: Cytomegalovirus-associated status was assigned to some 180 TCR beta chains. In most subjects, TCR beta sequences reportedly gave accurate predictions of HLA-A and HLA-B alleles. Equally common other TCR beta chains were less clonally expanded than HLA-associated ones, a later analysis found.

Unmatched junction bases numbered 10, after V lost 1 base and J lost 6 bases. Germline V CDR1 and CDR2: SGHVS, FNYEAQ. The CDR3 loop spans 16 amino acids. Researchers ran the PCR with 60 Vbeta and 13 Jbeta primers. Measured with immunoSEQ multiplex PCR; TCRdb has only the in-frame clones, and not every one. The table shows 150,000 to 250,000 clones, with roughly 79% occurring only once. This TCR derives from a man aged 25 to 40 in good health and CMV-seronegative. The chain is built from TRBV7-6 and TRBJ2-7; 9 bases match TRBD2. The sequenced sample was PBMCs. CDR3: CASSLDSSAGGSEQYF. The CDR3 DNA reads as TGTGCCAGCAGCTTAGATAGTTCGGCGGGAGGGTCCGAGCAGTACTTC.